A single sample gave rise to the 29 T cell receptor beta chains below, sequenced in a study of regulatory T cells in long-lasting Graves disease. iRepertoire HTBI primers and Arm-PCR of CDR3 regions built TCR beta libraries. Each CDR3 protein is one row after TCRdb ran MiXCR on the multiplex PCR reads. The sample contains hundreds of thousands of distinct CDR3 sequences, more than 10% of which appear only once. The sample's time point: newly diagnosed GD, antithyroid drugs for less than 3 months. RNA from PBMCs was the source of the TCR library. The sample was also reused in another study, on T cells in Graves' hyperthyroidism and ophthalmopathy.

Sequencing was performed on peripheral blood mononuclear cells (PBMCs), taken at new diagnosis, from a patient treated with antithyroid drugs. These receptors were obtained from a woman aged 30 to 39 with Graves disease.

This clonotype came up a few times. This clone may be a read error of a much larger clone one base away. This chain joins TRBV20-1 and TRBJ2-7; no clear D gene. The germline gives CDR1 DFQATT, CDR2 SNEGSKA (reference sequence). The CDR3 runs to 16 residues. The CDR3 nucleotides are TGCAGTGCTAGAGTAGTCGGCCTGGGTCGAACTTACGGGCAGTACTTC. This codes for CSARVVGLGRTYGQYF.

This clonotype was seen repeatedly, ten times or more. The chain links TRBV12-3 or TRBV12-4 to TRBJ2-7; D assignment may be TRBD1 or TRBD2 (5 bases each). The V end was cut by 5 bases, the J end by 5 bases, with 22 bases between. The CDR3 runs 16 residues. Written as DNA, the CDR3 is TGTGCCAGCAGTCTACCCTCGGGACCGCCGGTCAACGAGCAGTACTTC. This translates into CASSLPSGPPVNEQYF.

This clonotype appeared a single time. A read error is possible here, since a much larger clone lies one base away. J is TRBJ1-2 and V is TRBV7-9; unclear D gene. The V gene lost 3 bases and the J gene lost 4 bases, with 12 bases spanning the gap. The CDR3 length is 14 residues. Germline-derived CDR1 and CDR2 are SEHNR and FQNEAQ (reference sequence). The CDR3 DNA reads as TGTGCCAGCAGCTTCGCACATCCTAGCTATGGCTACACCTTC. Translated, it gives CASSFAHPSYGYTF.

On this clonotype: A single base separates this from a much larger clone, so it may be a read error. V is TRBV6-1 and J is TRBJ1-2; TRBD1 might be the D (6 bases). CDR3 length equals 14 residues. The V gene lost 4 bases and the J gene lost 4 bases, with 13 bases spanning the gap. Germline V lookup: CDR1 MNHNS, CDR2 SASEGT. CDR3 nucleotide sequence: TGTGCCAGCAGTGGATTCGGCAGGGGCTATGGCTACACCTTC. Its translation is CASSGFGRGYGYTF.

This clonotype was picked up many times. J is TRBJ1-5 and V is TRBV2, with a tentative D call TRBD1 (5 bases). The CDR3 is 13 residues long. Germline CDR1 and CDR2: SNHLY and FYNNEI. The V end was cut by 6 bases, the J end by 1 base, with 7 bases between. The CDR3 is CASRGDSNQPQHF. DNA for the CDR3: TGTGCCAGCAGGGGGGACAGCAATCAGCCCCAGCATTTT.

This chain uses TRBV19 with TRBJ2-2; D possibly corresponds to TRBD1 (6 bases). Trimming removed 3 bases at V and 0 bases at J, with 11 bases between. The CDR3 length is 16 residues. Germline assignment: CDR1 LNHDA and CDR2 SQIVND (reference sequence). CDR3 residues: CASSMYRDPNTGELFF. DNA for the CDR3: TGTGCCAGTAGTATGTACAGGGATCCGAACACCGGGGAGCTGTTTTTT. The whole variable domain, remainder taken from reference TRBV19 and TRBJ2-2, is DGGITQSPKYLFRKEGQNVTLSCEQNLNHDAMYWYRQDPGQGLRLIYYSQIVNDFQKGDIAEGYSVSREKKESFPLTVTSAQKNPTAFYLCASSMYRDPNTGELFFGEGSRLTVL.

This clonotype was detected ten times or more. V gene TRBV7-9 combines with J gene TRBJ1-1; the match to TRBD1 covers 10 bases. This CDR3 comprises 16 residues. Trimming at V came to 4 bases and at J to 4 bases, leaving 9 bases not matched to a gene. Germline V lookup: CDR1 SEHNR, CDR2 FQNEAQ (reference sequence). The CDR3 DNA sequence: TGTGCCAGCAGCTCACGACAGGGGGCGATTGTCACTGAAGCTTTCTTT. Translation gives CASSSRQGAIVTEAFF.

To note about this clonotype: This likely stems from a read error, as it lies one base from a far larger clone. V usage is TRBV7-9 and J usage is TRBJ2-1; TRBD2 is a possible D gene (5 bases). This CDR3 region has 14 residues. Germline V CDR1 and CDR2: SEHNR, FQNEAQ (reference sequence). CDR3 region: CAGSLGITGNEQFF. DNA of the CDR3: TGTGCCGGCAGCTTAGGGATAACGGGGAATGAGCAGTTCTTC.

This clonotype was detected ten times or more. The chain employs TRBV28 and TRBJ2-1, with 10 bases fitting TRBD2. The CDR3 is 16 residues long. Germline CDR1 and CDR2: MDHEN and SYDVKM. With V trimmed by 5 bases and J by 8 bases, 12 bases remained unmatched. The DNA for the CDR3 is TGTGCCAGCAGTCAAGCGGGAGGGCCTAGGATGGATGAGCAGTTCTTC. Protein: CASSQAGGPRMDEQFF.

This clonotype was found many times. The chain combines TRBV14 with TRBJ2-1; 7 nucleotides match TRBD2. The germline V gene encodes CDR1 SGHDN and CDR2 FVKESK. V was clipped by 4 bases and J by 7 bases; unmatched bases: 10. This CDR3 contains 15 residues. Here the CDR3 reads CASSRVGGSWNEQFF. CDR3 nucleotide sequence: TGTGCCAGCAGCCGAGTCGGCGGGAGTTGGAATGAGCAGTTCTTC.

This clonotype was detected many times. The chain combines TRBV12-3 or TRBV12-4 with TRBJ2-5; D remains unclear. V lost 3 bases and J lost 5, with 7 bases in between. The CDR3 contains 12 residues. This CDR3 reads CASSFGWETQYF. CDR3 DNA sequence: TGTGCCAGCAGTTTCGGGTGGGAGACCCAGTACTTC.

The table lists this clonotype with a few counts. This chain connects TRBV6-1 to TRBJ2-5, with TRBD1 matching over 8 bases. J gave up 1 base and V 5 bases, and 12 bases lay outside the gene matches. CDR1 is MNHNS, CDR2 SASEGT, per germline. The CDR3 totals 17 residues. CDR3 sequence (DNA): TGTGCCAGCAGTCTACTTCCAGGGGGCGCGGGCCAAGAGACCCAGTACTTC. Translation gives CASSLLPGGAGQETQYF.

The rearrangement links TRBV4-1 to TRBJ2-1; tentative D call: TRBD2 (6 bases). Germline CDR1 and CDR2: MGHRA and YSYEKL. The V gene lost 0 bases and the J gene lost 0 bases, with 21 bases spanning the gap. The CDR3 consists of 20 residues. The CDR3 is CASSQEEWAGSVSSYNEQFF. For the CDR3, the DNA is TGCGCCAGCAGCCAAGAGGAATGGGCCGGGAGTGTTAGCTCCTACAATGAGCAGTTCTTC.

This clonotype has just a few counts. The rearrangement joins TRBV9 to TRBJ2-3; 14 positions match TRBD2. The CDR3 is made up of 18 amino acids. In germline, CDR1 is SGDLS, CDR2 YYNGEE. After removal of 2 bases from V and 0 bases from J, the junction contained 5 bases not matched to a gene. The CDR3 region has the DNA TGTGCCAGCAGCGTGGGACTAGCGGGAGATCACAGCACAGATACGCAGTATTTT. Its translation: CASSVGLAGDHSTDTQYF.

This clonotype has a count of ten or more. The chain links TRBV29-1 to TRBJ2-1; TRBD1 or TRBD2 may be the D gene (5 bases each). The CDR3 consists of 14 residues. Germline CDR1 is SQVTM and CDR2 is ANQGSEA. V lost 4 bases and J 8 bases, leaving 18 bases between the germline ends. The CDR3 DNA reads TGCAGCGTTGGGGGGTATGGCAACATCGATGAGCAGTTCTTC. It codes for CSVGGYGNIDEQFF.

Written as DNA, the CDR3 is TGTGCCAGCAGTTTATTGGCCAGTAATGAGCAGTACTTC. Protein product: CASSLLASNEQYF. This chain joins TRBV27 and TRBJ2-7; D is undetermined. This CDR3 contains 13 residues. V was clipped by 1 base and J by 7 bases, with 11 bases between them. The V gene's germline CDR1 is MNHEY and CDR2 SMNVEV (reference sequence).

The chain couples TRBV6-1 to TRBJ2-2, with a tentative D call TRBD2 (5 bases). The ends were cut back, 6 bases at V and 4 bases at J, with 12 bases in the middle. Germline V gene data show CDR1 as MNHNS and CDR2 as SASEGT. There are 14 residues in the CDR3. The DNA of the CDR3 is TGTGCCAGCAGGTCCGGGGTTATCACCGGGGAGCTGTTTTTT. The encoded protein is CASRSGVITGELFF.

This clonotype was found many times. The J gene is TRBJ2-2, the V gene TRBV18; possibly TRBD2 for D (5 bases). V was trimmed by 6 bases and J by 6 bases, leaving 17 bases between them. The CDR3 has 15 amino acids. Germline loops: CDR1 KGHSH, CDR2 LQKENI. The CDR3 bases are TGTGCCAGCTCGCGGACCCTTACGGAGGCCGGGGAGCTGTTTTTT. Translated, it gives CASSRTLTEAGELFF.

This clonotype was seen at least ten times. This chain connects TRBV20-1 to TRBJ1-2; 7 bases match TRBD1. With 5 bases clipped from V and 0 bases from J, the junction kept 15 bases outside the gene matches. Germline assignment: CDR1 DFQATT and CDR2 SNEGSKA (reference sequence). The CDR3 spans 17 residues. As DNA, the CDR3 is TGCAGTGCTGGAGGACAGGCCGCCCCCCTTGCTAACTATGGCTACACCTTC. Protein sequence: CSAGGQAAPLANYGYTF.

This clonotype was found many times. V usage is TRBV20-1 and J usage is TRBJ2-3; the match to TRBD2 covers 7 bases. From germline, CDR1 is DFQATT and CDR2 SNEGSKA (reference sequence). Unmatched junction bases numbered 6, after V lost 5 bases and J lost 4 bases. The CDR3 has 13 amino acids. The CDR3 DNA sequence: TGCAGTGCTCATCAGGGAGGGGCAGATACGCAGTATTTT. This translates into CSAHQGGADTQYF.

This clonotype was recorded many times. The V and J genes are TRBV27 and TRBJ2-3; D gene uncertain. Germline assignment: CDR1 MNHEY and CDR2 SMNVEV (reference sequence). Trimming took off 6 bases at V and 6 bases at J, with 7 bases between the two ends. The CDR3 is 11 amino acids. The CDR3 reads CASSQFDTQYF. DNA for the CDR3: TGTGCCAGCAGCCAGTTTGATACGCAGTATTTT.

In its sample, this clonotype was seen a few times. The CDR3, as DNA: TGCAGTGCGGGACCTAGCGGGAACTACGAGCAGTACTTC. As protein: CSAGPSGNYEQYF. The V gene is TRBV20-1, the J gene TRBJ2-7, with 9 bases that match TRBD2. The CDR3 runs 13 residues. The ends lost 6 bases at V and 3 bases at J; junction bases unmatched: 6. Germline CDR1 is DFQATT and CDR2 is SNEGSKA (reference sequence).

CDR3 in DNA: TGTGCCAGCTCATCCCTAGCGGGAGGGACGTACACCGGGGAGCTGTTTTTT. Translated, it gives CASSSLAGGTYTGELFF. This chain connects TRBV18 to TRBJ2-2, with 12 bases matching TRBD2. This CDR3 region has 17 residues. The germline V gene has CDR1 KGHSH and CDR2 LQKENI. V was clipped by 5 bases and J by 3 bases; unmatched bases: 7.

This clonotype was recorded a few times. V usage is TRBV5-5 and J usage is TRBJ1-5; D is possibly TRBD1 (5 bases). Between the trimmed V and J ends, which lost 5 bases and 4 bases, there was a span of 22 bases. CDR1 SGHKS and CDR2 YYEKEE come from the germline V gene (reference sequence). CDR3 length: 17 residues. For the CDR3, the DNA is TGTGCCAGCAGTTCGGGGGGGTGGCAGGGACTGAATCAGCCCCAGCATTTT. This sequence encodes CASSSGGWQGLNQPQHF.

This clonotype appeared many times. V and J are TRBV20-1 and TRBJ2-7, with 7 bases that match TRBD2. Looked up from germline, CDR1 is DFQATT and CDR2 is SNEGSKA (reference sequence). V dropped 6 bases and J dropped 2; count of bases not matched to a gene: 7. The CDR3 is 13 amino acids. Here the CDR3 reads CSAPAGDPYEQYF. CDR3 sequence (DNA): TGCAGTGCCCCCGCGGGGGACCCCTACGAGCAGTACTTC.

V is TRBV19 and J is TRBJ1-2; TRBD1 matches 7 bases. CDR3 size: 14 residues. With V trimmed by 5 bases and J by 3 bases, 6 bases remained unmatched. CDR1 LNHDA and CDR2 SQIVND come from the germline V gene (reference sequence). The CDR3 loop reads CASSVGTVYYGYTF. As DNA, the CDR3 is TGTGCCAGTAGTGTCGGGACAGTGTACTATGGCTACACCTTC.

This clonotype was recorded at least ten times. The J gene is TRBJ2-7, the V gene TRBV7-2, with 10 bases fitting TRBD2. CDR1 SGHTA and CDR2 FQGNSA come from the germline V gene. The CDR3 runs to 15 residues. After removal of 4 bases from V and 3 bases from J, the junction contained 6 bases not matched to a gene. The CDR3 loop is CASSSLAGEGYEQYF. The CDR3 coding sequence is TGTGCCAGCAGCTCCCTAGCGGGAGAAGGCTACGAGCAGTACTTC. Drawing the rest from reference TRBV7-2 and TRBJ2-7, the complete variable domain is GAGVSQSPSNKVTEKGKDVELRCDPISGHTALYWYRQSLGQGLEFLIYFQGNSAPDKSGLPSDRFSAERTGGSVSTLTIQRTQQEDSAVYLCASSSLAGEGYEQYFGPGTRLTVT.

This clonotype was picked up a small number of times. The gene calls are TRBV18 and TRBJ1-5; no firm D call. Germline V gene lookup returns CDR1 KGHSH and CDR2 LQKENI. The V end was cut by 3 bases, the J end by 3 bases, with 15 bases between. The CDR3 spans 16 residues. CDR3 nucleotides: TGTGCCAGCTCACCCAATGGAGGAGGGCCCAATCAGCCCCAGCATTTT. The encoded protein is CASSPNGGGPNQPQHF. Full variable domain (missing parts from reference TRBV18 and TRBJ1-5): NAGVMQNPRHLVRRRGQEARLRCSPMKGHSHVYWYRQLPEEGLKFMVYLQKENIIDESGMPKERFSAEFPKEGPSILRIQQVVRGDSAAYFCASSPNGGGPNQPQHFGDGTRLSIL.

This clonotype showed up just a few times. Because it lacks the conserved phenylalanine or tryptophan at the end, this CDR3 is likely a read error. The CDR3 DNA follows: TGCAGTGCTAGAGATGGCTTAAGGGAAATTCGGTACAATGAGCAGTTCTTA. Amino acid sequence: CSARDGLREIRYNEQFL. V gene TRBV20-1 combines with J gene TRBJ2-1; no definite D call. CDR1 and CDR2 (germline): DFQATT, SNEGSKA (reference sequence). CDR3 size: 17 residues. V lost 0 bases and J 4 bases, leaving 19 bases between the germline ends.